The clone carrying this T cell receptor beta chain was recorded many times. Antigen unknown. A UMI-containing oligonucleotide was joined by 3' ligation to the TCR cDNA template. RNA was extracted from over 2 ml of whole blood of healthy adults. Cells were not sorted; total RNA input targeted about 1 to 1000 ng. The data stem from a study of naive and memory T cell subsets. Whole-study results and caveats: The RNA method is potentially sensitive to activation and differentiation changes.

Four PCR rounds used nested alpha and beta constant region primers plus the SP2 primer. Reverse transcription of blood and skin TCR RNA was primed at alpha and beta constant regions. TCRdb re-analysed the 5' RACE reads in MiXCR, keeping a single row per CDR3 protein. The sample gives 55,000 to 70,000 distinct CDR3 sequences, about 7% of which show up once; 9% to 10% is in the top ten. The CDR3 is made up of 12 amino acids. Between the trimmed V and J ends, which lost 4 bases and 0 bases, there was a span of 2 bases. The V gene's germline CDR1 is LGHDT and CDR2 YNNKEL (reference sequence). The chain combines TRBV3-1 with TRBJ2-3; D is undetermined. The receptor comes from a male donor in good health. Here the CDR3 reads CASSLSTDTQYF. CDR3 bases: TGTGCCAGCAGCCTTAGCACAGATACGCAGTATTTT.